This is a list of T cell receptor beta chains from one sample in a study of T cells in Graves' hyperthyroidism and ophthalmopathy. MiXCR, run by TCRdb on the multiplex PCR reads, gives a single entry per CDR3 protein. The sample lists about 96,000 distinct CDR3 sequences; under 65% were seen once. Material for sequencing was blood. The receptors were gathered from a woman in her thirties or forties with Graves' hyperthyroidism. Each CDR3 is given with its conserved first and last residue. The D gene is left open where the match is weak. Clone size is given for some rows only: seen once, a few or many times, or a class if the clone is expanded.

cdr3_aa: CSVDTGGNQPQHF
cdr3_nt: TGCAGCGTGGATACAGGGGGCAATCAGCCCCAGCATTTT
v_call: TRBV29-1
clone_size: NA
j_call: TRBJ1-5
d_call: TRBD1
cdr3_length: 13

cdr3_aa: CASSQDMTGRRYGYTF
cdr3_nt: TGCGCCAGCAGCCAAGATATGACAGGGAGGAGGTATGGCTACACCTTC
v_call: TRBV7-2
clone_size: many
j_call: TRBJ1-2
d_call: TRBD1
cdr3_length: 16

cdr3_aa: CASSLVVGNTEAFF
cdr3_nt: TGCGCCAGCAGCTTGGTGGTGGGGAACACTGAAGCTTTCTTT
v_call: TRBV5-1
clone_size: many
j_call: TRBJ1-1
d_call: NA
cdr3_length: 14

cdr3_aa: CAISVPSGTYEQYF
cdr3_nt: TGTGCCATCAGTGTCCCTAGCGGGACCTACGAGCAGTACTTC
v_call: TRBV10-3
clone_size: NA
j_call: TRBJ2-7
d_call: TRBD2
cdr3_length: 14

cdr3_aa: CASSSPGQGYGYTF
cdr3_nt: TGCGCCAGCAGCTCTCCGGGACAGGGGTATGGCTACACCTTC
v_call: TRBV7-2
clone_size: NA
j_call: TRBJ1-2
d_call: TRBD1
cdr3_length: 14

cdr3_aa: CASTMTSGATQETQYF
cdr3_nt: TGTGCCAGCACCATGACTAGCGGGGCAACCCAAGAGACCCAGTACTTC
v_call: TRBV12-3/TRBV12-4
clone_size: few
j_call: TRBJ2-5
d_call: TRBD2
cdr3_length: 16

cdr3_aa: CAISESGTDRPGLNTEAFF
cdr3_nt: TGTGCCATCAGTGAGTCGGGGACAGATCGACCGGGCCTGAACACTGAAGCTTTCTTT
v_call: TRBV10-3
clone_size: NA
j_call: TRBJ1-1
d_call: TRBD1
cdr3_length: 19

cdr3_aa: CASSQASGRSQYF
cdr3_nt: TGTGCCAGCAGCCAAGCTAGCGGGAGGTCCCAGTACTTC
v_call: TRBV7-9
clone_size: NA
j_call: TRBJ2-5
d_call: TRBD2
cdr3_length: 13

cdr3_aa: CASETGSAEAFF
cdr3_nt: TGTGCCAGCGAGACAGGGTCCGCTGAAGCTTTCTTT
v_call: TRBV25-1
clone_size: NA
j_call: TRBJ1-1
d_call: TRBD1
cdr3_length: 12

cdr3_aa: CASSSLTSPYNEQFF
cdr3_nt: TGTGCCAGCAGCTCGCTGACGTCTCCCTACAATGAGCAGTTCTTC
v_call: TRBV7-9
clone_size: NA
j_call: TRBJ2-1
d_call: NA
cdr3_length: 15

cdr3_aa: CASTKNGKGSYGYTF
cdr3_nt: TGTGCCAGCACCAAAAACGGGAAGGGCTCCTATGGCTACACCTTC
v_call: TRBV7-2
clone_size: NA
j_call: TRBJ1-2
d_call: NA
cdr3_length: 15